Below, one TCR beta chain is given with its context. V was cut by 4 bases and J by 3 bases, with 13 bases left in between. Germline CDR1 SGHKS, CDR2 YYEKEE (reference sequence). The CDR3 has 14 amino acids. The entry originates in a study of shared clonotypes between healthy human individuals. Profiling relied on immunoSEQ multiplex PCR, and the TCRdb table lists in-frame clones only, not all of them. The data contain more than 1,200,000 clones, around 98.5% of them seen just once; the ten biggest clones take up approximately 0.38%. V gene TRBV5-5 combines with J gene TRBJ2-5; possible D gene TRBD1, 6 bases. This sequence was found in a man aged 30 to 45 in good health. The sequenced sample consisted of naive CD4+ T cells sorted from blood. Stated subset: CD45RA+ positively selected. The CDR3 nucleotides are TGTGCCAGCAGCGTTCGACAGGTCGAAGAGACCCAGTACTTC. Amino acid sequence: CASSVRQVEETQYF.